The sequence of this TCR beta chain was determined in a study of blood T cell repertoires in COVID-19 (dated by TCRdb to 2018 to 2020). Notes on the research overall: Collaborator samples came from the United States, Italy and Spain and covered acute and convalescent phases of COVID-19. The material from the prospective study consisted of cDNA or gDNA derived from T cells, B-cell-depleted T cells, or PBMCs. The dataset comprised deeply sampled blood TCRbeta repertoires from subjects exposed to, actively infected with, or recovered from COVID-19. The repertoires were released in a freely available public database meant as a resource for research on the immune response to SARS-CoV-2. Samples were obtained from the ongoing ImmuneRACE study (first 160 participants) and from some 1,200 subjects provided by 6 global collaborators. Nearly every sample came with metadata listing a de-identified subject ID, COVID-19 status, age in years and sex. Where available, HLA class I and class II types were taken from metadata supplied by the sample provider and were not determined by assay-based typing. General conclusions and limits of the study: The amount of clinical and demographic metadata varied by source and participant and was provided uncurated.

Of note for this clone: No cognate antigen has been identified for it. Per-base quality was not reported, and no clone a single base away is much larger than it.

Collaborating institutions collected whole blood in K2EDTA tubes following their own protocols. For TCRbeta analysis, collaborator samples were shipped as frozen whole blood, as isolated PBMCs, or as DNA extracted from either sample type. The CDR1 and CDR2 encoded by the germline V gene (reference sequence) are DFQATT and SNEGSKA. From the cysteine through the phenylalanine, the CDR3 covers 11 amino acids. The read is trimmed to its CDR3 DNA, 33 bases read in frame from base 1. TCRbeta CDR3 regions were amplified from genomic DNA using the immunoSEQ Assay, a bias-controlled multiplex PCR. The authors' analysis ran thus. The number of nucleated cells in each sample was estimated by amplification of reference gene primers within the assay. To quantify the absolute abundance of each unique TCRbeta CDR3 rearrangement, sequence reads were collapsed and filtered. For each sample, productive Simpson clonality was calculated as the square root of Simpson's diversity index across productive rearrangements. Held by TCRdb, this immuneACCESS table contains in-frame sequences only and omits some clones. Under half of the omission traces to an unresolved V gene where checked; the cause of the rest is unknown. V and J calls plus clone size are reproduced from that table; the DNA served to infer D and trimming. This sample has about 120,000 clones in its table, and 85% of those were observed once. The top ten clones comprise 3.9% of the sample.

Material for sequencing was peripheral blood. The sequence joins TRBV20-1 to TRBJ1-1; too little of a D gene remains to name it. This receptor was identified in a man in his 60s with acute or convalescent COVID-19. The DNA sequence follows: TGCAGCCTTTACAGGAACACTGAAGCTTTCTTT. It translates as CSLYRNTEAFF.